A single sample is the source of the 29 T cell receptor beta chains below, sequenced in a study of T cell repertoires in cytomegalovirus infection. Their antigen targets remain unknown. One entry per CDR3 protein, called by TCRdb with MiXCR from the reads. The top ten clones hold approximately 12% of a sample with roughly 350,000 distinct CDR3 sequences, about 32% of them seen once. Sequencing used cultured PBMCs, obtained from culture after CMV antigen stimulation. These receptors were collected from a human donor in good health (CMV status not recorded). Some clones in this sample may be carry-over from other donors' samples.

This chain joins TRBV28 and TRBJ2-1, with D possibly matching TRBD2 (5 bases). The CDR3 runs 13 residues. The germline V gene encodes CDR1 MDHEN and CDR2 SYDVKM. V was trimmed by 3 bases and J by 9 bases, leaving 12 bases between them. CDR3 region: CASSFEGRSEQFF. In DNA, the CDR3 is TGTGCCAGCAGTTTTGAGGGCCGAAGTGAGCAGTTCTTC.

This clonotype occurred a few times. The chain employs TRBV4-2 and TRBJ2-5; no clear D gene. The CDR3 is 15 amino acids. Germline V gene sequence: CDR1 LGHNA, CDR2 YNFKEQ. The V and J ends lost 0 bases and 5 bases respectively, with 13 bases between them. CDR3 sequence: CASSQDTAGGETQYF. CDR3 coding DNA: TGTGCCAGCAGCCAAGATACGGCAGGTGGGGAGACCCAGTACTTC.

This clonotype has a single count. The V call is TRBV20-1, the J call TRBJ2-7; 13 bases are shared with TRBD2. Per germline, CDR1 DFQATT and CDR2 SNEGSKA (reference sequence). The CDR3 is 15 amino acids. V gave up 5 bases and J gave up 7 bases; unmatched junction bases: 11. In DNA form, the CDR3 reads TGCAGTGCTGCCTTCTTAACTAGCGGGAGGGTGGAGCAGTACGTC. It specifies CSAAFLTSGRVEQYV.

This chain uses TRBV4-1 with TRBJ2-1; TRBD2 is a possible D gene (6 bases). The V and J ends lost 0 bases and 5 bases respectively, with 8 bases between them. The CDR3 spans 14 residues. CDR1 and CDR2 from the germline V gene are MGHRA and YSYEKL. CDR3 nucleotide sequence: TGCGCCAGCAGCCAAGATACGGGGGACAATGAGCAGTTCTTC. This codes for CASSQDTGDNEQFF.

The rearrangement uses TRBV5-1 and TRBJ1-1; D is unclear. Germline CDR1 is SGHRS and CDR2 is YFSETQ. The ends were cut back, 0 bases at V and 0 bases at J, with 12 bases in the middle. The length of the CDR3 is 16 residues. The CDR3 region is CASSLVATGVNTEAFF. The DNA of the CDR3 is TGCGCCAGCAGCTTGGTTGCCACGGGCGTGAACACTGAAGCTTTCTTT.

The chain carries TRBV6-1 and TRBJ2-5; D remains ambiguous. V was cut by 1 base and J by 5 bases, with 11 bases left in between. The CDR3 is made up of 14 amino acids. CDR1 MNHNS and CDR2 SASEGT come from the germline V gene. The CDR3 loop reads CASSEVEARETQYF. The CDR3 nucleotides read TGTGCCAGCAGTGAAGTAGAGGCTCGGGAGACCCAGTACTTC.

This clonotype was counted a few times. This chain links TRBV7-9 with TRBJ2-7; D possibly corresponds to TRBD2 (7 bases). The CDR3 is made up of 17 amino acids. V was shortened by 0 bases and J by 2 bases, with 17 bases between the two germline ends. Germline V CDR1 and CDR2: SEHNR, FQNEAQ (reference sequence). CDR3 bases: TGTGCCAGCAGCTTAGCCCCATTAGGGGGGAGGGCCTACGAGCAGTACGTC. This gives the protein CASSLAPLGGRAYEQYV.

A few counts support this clonotype. V gene TRBV5-4 combines with J gene TRBJ1-4, with 9 bases lining up with TRBD1. Germline-derived CDR1 and CDR2 are SGHNT and YYREEE (reference sequence). This CDR3 has 15 residues. Trimming at V came to 0 bases and at J to 5 bases, leaving 2 bases not matched to a gene. The CDR3 spells CASSLEGQGNEKLFF. The CDR3 DNA sequence: TGTGCCAGCAGCTTGGAGGGACAGGGAAATGAAAAACTGTTTTTT.

The CDR3 nucleotides are TGCAGTGCTAGAGATTGGACGGTAAACACTGAAGCTTTCTTT. The encoded protein is CSARDWTVNTEAFF. This chain links TRBV20-1 with TRBJ1-1, with D unclear. This CDR3 is 14 amino acids long. Germline V gene lookup returns CDR1 DFQATT and CDR2 SNEGSKA (reference sequence). V lost 0 bases and J 2 bases, leaving 10 bases between the germline ends.

The V and J genes are TRBV7-9 and TRBJ2-7; TRBD2 might be the D (5 bases). The germline CDR1 and CDR2 sequences are SEHNR and FQNEAQ (reference sequence). This CDR3 spans 13 amino acids. Trimming removed 3 bases at V and 5 bases at J, with 11 bases between. The CDR3: CASSFPGKHEQYV. In nucleotides, the CDR3 is TGTGCCAGCAGCTTCCCGGGGAAACACGAGCAGTACGTC.

V usage is TRBV7-2 and J usage is TRBJ2-1; the D gene is possibly TRBD2 (6 bases). Germline V gene data show CDR1 as SGHTA and CDR2 as FQGNSA. This CDR3 is 15 amino acids long. With 6 bases removed from V and 9 bases from J, the gap between germline ends came to 21 bases. This CDR3 is CASRRPGSRWSEQFF. CDR3 nucleotide sequence: TGTGCCAGCAGGCGACCCGGGAGCAGGTGGAGTGAGCAGTTCTTC.

Here the CDR3 DNA reads TGTGCCAGCAGTTTATCGAGAGGGGGGAATCAGCCCCAGCATTTT. Translation: CASSLSRGGNQPQHF. The rearrangement links TRBV27 to TRBJ1-5; tentatively, D is TRBD1 (6 bases). The CDR3 is 15 amino acids. CDR1 MNHEY and CDR2 SMNVEV come from the germline V gene (reference sequence). V was trimmed by 0 bases and J by 4 bases, leaving 10 bases between them.

V usage is TRBV7-6 and J usage is TRBJ1-4; D gene ambiguous. CDR1 SGHVS and CDR2 FNYEAQ come from the germline V gene. Trimming removed 3 bases from V and 7 bases from J, with 6 bases in between. The CDR3 extends over 12 amino acids. CDR3 loop: CASSFDIEKLFF. The DNA for the CDR3 is TGTGCCAGCAGCTTCGACATTGAAAAACTGTTTTTT.

The chain joins TRBV7-9 to TRBJ1-4, with TRBD1 matching over 7 bases. CDR1 and CDR2 (germline): SEHNR, FQNEAQ (reference sequence). After removal of 5 bases from V and 8 bases from J, the junction contained 11 bases not matched to a gene. The CDR3 is made up of 15 amino acids. The CDR3 sequence is CASSDSRDSTEKLFF. CDR3 nucleotides: TGTGCCAGCAGCGACAGCCGGGACAGTACCGAAAAACTGTTTTTT. Based on the CDR3 plus reference TRBV7-9 and TRBJ1-4, the full variable domain is DTGVSQNPRHKITKRGQNVTFRCDPISEHNRLYWYRQTLGQGPEFLTYFQNEAQLEKSRLLSDRFSAERPKGSFSTLEIQRTEQGDSAMYLCASSDSRDSTEKLFFGSGTQLSVL.

This clonotype came up a few times. V and J are TRBV7-2 and TRBJ2-1; TRBD2 agrees at 16 bases. The germline V gene has CDR1 SGHTA and CDR2 FQGNSA. This CDR3 is 19 amino acids long. V dropped 5 bases and J dropped 4; count of bases not matched to a gene: 11. The CDR3 protein is CASSRYGTSGRAQYNEQFF. The CDR3 DNA sequence: TGTGCCAGCAGCCGATACGGGACTAGCGGGAGGGCCCAGTACAATGAGCAGTTCTTC.

This sequence joins TRBV7-2 and TRBJ2-1; TRBD2 agrees at 13 bases. Unmatched junction bases numbered 3, after V lost 5 bases and J lost 5 bases. This CDR3 comprises 15 residues. CDR1 is SGHTA and CDR2 is FQGNSA in the germline V gene. The CDR3 DNA reads TGTGCCAGCAGCCGGACTAGCGGGAGTCACAATGAGCAGTTCTTC. Translation gives CASSRTSGSHNEQFF.

This clonotype occurred a few times. V gene TRBV6-2 or TRBV6-3 combines with J gene TRBJ2-7; no clear D. The ends were cut back, 3 bases at V and 2 bases at J, with 8 bases in the middle. Germline-derived CDR1 and CDR2 are MNHEY and SVGEGT. This CDR3 spans 13 amino acids. The CDR3 sequence: CASSYEQTYEQYV. The CDR3 nucleotides are TGTGCCAGCAGTTATGAACAAACCTACGAGCAGTACGTC.

This clonotype was seen only a few times. CDR3 DNA sequence: TGTGCCAGCAGCCCAGGTCCCAAGACCCAGTACTTC. Protein product: CASSPGPKTQYF. The gene calls are TRBV7-2 and TRBJ2-5; D uncertain. Deletions cut 5 bases from V and 6 bases from J, with 10 bases between. This CDR3 has 12 residues. Germline CDR1 is SGHTA and CDR2 is FQGNSA.

This clonotype was observed a few times. The chain joins TRBV6-5 to TRBJ1-1; TRBD1 might be the D (5 bases). The V end lost 6 bases, the J end lost 1 base, and 12 bases lay between the germline ends. This CDR3 is built from 14 residues. CDR1 and CDR2 from the germline V gene are MNHEY and SVGAGI. The CDR3 bases are TGTGCCAGCAGACCAGGTAGGGGGAACACTGAAGCTTTCTTT. It is translated as CASRPGRGNTEAFF.

This clonotype was seen a few times. V gene TRBV28 combines with J gene TRBJ2-7, with 8 nucleotides matching TRBD1. V dropped 5 bases and J dropped 7; count of bases not matched to a gene: 16. Germline V lookup: CDR1 MDHEN, CDR2 SYDVKM. The CDR3 spans 16 residues. CDR3 loop: CASSPSLGTGLGEQYF. The CDR3 coding sequence is TGTGCCAGCAGTCCCTCTCTGGGGACAGGTTTAGGGGAGCAGTACTTC.

This sequence joins TRBV4-1 and TRBJ2-2, with 10 bases matching TRBD2. The CDR3 extends over 18 amino acids. Trimming took 0 bases from V and 5 from J; bases not matched to a gene: 9. Per germline, CDR1 MGHRA and CDR2 YSYEKL. Here the CDR3 DNA reads TGCGCCAGCAGCCAAGATGGGCTAGCGGGAGACCAAACCGGGGAGCTGTTTTTT. Its protein is CASSQDGLAGDQTGELFF.

This chain joins TRBV12-3 or TRBV12-4 and TRBJ2-1; possible D gene TRBD1, 6 bases. The CDR3 is made up of 15 amino acids. The germline V and J ends were trimmed by 5 bases and 9 bases, with 20 bases remaining between them. Here the CDR3 reads CASSRQDRFFGEQFF. The CDR3 DNA is TGTGCCAGCAGTCGCCAAGACAGGTTCTTTGGTGAGCAGTTCTTC.

V and J are TRBV6-2 or TRBV6-3 and TRBJ1-5; D uncertain. The CDR3 runs 14 residues. The germline V gene has CDR1 MNHEY and CDR2 SVGEGT. The V gene lost 1 base and the J gene lost 3 bases, with 7 bases spanning the gap. The CDR3 region has the DNA TGTGCCAGCAGTTACTTCCATCTCAATCAGCCCCAGCATTTT. Its translation is CASSYFHLNQPQHF.

This chain connects TRBV29-1 to TRBJ1-1; D not certain. The CDR3 consists of 14 residues. V was cut by 4 bases and J by 1 base, with 13 bases left in between. The V gene's germline CDR1 is SQVTM and CDR2 ANQGSEA. CDR3 sequence reads: CSVGSGRGNTEAFF. The CDR3 DNA reads as TGCAGCGTTGGGTCAGGAAGAGGGAACACTGAAGCTTTCTTT.

This clonotype occurred many times. The chain employs TRBV7-2 and TRBJ2-7, with D possibly called TRBD1 or TRBD2 (5 bases each). The CDR3 has 14 residues. The V and J ends lost 4 bases and 5 bases respectively, with 15 bases between them. Germline CDR1 and CDR2: SGHTA and FQGNSA. The chain's CDR3 is CASSSRDPPHEQYF. As DNA, the CDR3 is TGTGCCAGCAGCTCCCGGGACCCACCCCACGAGCAGTACTTC.

The rearrangement links TRBV4-1 to TRBJ1-6, with a weak D call TRBD1 (6 bases). The CDR3 is 13 residues long. Between the trimmed V and J ends, which lost 8 bases and 8 bases, there was a span of 13 bases. Looked up from germline, CDR1 is MGHRA and CDR2 is YSYEKL. CDR3: CASQRGADSPLHF. The DNA for the CDR3 is TGCGCCAGCCAGAGGGGGGCAGATTCACCCCTCCACTTT.

The chain is built from TRBV19 and TRBJ1-2, with D uncertain. CDR1 and CDR2 (germline): LNHDA, SQIVND (reference sequence). CDR3 length: 12 residues. V lost 5 bases and J lost 8, with 12 bases in between. CDR3 loop: CASSSPGEGYTF. CDR3 nucleotides: TGTGCCAGTAGTTCTCCGGGCGAAGGCTACACCTTC.

The chain has TRBV11-3 and TRBJ2-1, with 11 bases matching TRBD2. With V trimmed by 1 base and J by 7 bases, 6 bases remained unmatched. Germline V CDR1 and CDR2: SGHNT, YENEEA. CDR3 length: 16 amino acids. CDR3 region: CASSLGLLAGANEQFF. CDR3 DNA: TGTGCCAGCAGCTTAGGTTTACTAGCGGGAGCAAATGAGCAGTTCTTC.

This clonotype showed up just a few times. The gene calls are TRBV6-5 and TRBJ1-3; D gene uncertain. Deletions cut 6 bases from V and 2 bases from J, with 11 bases between. Germline V gene lookup returns CDR1 MNHEY and CDR2 SVGAGI. The CDR3 covers 14 residues. In DNA, the CDR3 is TGTGCCAGCAGGACCTTACCTCCTGGAAACACCATATATTTT. This encodes CASRTLPPGNTIYF.